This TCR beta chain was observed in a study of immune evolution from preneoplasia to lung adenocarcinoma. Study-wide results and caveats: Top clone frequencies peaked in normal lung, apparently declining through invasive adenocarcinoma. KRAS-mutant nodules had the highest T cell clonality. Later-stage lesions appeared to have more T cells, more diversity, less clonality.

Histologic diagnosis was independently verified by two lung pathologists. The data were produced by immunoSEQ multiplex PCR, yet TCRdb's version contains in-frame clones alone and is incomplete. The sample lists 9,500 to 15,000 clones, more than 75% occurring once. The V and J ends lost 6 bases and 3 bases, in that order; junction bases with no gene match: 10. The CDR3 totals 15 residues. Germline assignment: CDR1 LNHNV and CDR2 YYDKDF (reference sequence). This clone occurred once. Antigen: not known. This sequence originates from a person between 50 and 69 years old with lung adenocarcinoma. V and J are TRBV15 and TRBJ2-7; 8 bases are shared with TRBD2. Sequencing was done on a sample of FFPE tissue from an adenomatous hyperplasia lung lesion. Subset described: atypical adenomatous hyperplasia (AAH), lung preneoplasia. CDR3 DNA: TGTGCCACCAGTGTAGCGGGGCAGGAAGGCTACGAGCAGTACTTC. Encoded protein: CATSVAGQEGYEQYF. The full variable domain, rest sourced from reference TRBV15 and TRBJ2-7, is DAMVIQNPRYQVTQFGKPVTLSCSQTLNHNVMYWYQQKSSQAPKLLFHYYDKDFNNEADTPDNFQSRRPNTSFCFLDIRSPGLGDTAMYLCATSVAGQEGYEQYFGPGTRLTVT.